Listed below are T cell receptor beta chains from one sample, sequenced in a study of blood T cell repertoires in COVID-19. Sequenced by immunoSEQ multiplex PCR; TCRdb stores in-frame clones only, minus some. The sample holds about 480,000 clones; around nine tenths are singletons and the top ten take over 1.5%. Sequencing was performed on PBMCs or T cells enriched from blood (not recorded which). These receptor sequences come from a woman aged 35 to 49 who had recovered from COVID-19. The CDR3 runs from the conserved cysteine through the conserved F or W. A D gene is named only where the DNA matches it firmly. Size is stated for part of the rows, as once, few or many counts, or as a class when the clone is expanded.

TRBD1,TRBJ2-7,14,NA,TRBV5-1,CASNPGRGTYEQYF,TGCGCCAGCAACCCCGGCAGGGGGACGTACGAGCAGTACTTC
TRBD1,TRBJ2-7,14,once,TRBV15,CATSRPQGASEQYF,TGTGCCACCAGCAGACCACAGGGGGCGAGTGAGCAGTACTTC
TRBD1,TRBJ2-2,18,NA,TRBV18,CASSPYPLQGAKGGELFF,TGTGCCAGCTCACCATATCCCCTACAGGGGGCGAAAGGCGGGGAGCTGTTTTTT
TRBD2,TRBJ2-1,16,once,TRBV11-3,CASSLRSGGSKNEQFF,TGTGCCAGCAGCTTACGGTCTGGCGGGAGTAAGAATGAGCAGTTCTTC
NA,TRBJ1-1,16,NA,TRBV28,CASSPSERGRYTEAFF,TGTGCCAGCAGCCCCTCGGAGCGGGGGCGGTACACTGAAGCTTTCTTT
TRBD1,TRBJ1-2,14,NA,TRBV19,CASIRSGGNYGYTF,TGTGCCAGTATCCGGTCAGGGGGGAACTATGGCTACACCTTC
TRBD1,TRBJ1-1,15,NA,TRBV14,CASSFLDRLNTEAFF,TGTGCCAGCAGCTTCCTGGACAGGTTGAACACTGAAGCTTTCTTT
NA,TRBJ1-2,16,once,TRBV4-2,CASSQGTLLGGYGYTF,TGTGCCAGCAGCCAGGGGACCCTTTTGGGGGGATATGGCTACACCTTC
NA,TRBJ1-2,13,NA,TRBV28,CASSLTANYGYTF,TGTGCCAGCAGTTTAACAGCTAACTATGGCTACACCTTC
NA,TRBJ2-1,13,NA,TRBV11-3,CASSLDQRNEQFF,TGTGCCAGCAGCTTAGACCAGCGCAATGAGCAGTTCTTC
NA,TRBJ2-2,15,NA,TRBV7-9,CASNNLRVHTGELFF,TGTGCCAGCAACAACCTCAGGGTACACACCGGGGAGCTGTTTTTT
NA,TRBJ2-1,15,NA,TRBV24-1,CATGVRSGPGDEQFF,TGTGCCACCGGGGTTAGGAGCGGCCCTGGGGATGAGCAGTTCTTC
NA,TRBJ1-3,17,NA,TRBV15,CATSRDLRGLSGNTIYF,TGTGCCACCAGCAGAGATCTTAGAGGTCTCTCTGGAAACACCATATATTTT
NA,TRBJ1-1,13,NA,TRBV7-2,CASSLERGGEAFF,TGTGCCAGCAGCTTAGAAAGGGGGGGGGAAGCTTTCTTT
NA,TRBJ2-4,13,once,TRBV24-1,CATSDAVRDIQYF,TGTGCCACCAGTGACGCGGTGCGAGACATTCAGTACTTC
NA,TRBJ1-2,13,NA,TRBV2,CASSQSDGGGYTF,TGTGCCAGCAGTCAATCCGATGGCGGGGGCTACACCTTC
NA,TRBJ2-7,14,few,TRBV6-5,CASSTSTGRHEQYF,TGTGCCAGCAGTACCTCGACAGGGAGGCACGAGCAGTACTTC
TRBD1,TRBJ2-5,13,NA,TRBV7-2,CASSRRGLGTQYF,TGTGCCAGCAGCCGCAGGGGGTTAGGGACCCAGTACTTC
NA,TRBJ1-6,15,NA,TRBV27,CASSLQDSYNSPLHF,TGTGCCAGCAGTTTACAGGACAGCTATAATTCACCCCTCCACTTT
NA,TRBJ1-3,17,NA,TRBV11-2,CASSLGSGTTMWNTIYF,TGTGCCAGCAGCTTAGGCTCCGGGACTACTATGTGGAACACCATATATTTT
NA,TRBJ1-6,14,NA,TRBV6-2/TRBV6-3,CASSPVLRGSPLHF,TGTGCCAGCAGCCCGGTCCTAAGGGGTTCACCCCTCCACTTT
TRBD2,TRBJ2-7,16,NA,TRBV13,CASSQTSVPSSYEQYF,TGTGCCAGCAGCCAAACTAGCGTACCAAGCTCCTACGAGCAGTACTTC
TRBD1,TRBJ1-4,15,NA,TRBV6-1,CASSDPGQVREKLFF,TGTGCCAGCAGTGACCCCGGACAGGTCCGTGAAAAACTGTTTTTT
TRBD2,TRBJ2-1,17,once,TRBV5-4,CASSPPKSGRGTDEQFF,TGTGCCAGCAGTCCTCCAAAAAGCGGGAGGGGGACCGATGAGCAGTTCTTC
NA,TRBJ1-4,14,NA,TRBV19,CASIRGGVGEKLFF,TGTGCCAGTATCAGAGGGGGAGTGGGGGAAAAACTGTTTTTT
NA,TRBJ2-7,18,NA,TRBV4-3,CASSQARTLISEGDEQYF,TGCGCCAGCAGCCAAGCCCGTACTCTCATCTCCGAGGGAGACGAGCAGTACTTC
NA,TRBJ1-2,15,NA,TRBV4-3,CASSQDWSDRRGYTF,TGCGCCAGCAGCCAAGATTGGAGTGACAGGCGGGGCTACACCTTC
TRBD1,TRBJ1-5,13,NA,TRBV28,CASRTGRNQPQHF,TGTGCCAGCAGGACAGGGCGGAATCAGCCCCAGCATTTT
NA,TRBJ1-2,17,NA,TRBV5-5,CASSLAWVRGLSYGYTF,TGTGCCAGCAGCTTGGCCTGGGTCCGAGGGCTTTCCTATGGCTACACCTTC
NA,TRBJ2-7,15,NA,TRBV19,CASSIAAGAAREQYF,TGTGCCAGTAGTATCGCGGCAGGGGCGGCACGCGAGCAGTACTTC
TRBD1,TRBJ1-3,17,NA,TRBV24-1,CATSGGHGQGYGNTIYF,TGTGCCACCAGTGGAGGACATGGACAGGGCTATGGAAACACCATATATTTT
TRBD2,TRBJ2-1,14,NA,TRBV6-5,CASSQTSKVDEQFF,TGTGCCAGCAGTCAGACTAGCAAAGTCGATGAGCAGTTCTTC
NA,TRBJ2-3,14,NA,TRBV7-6,CASSERTNTDTQYF,TGTGCCAGCAGCGAGCGGACCAACACAGATACGCAGTATTTT
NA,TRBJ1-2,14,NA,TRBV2,CASSRQKTNYGYTF,TGTGCCAGCAGTAGACAGAAAACTAACTATGGCTACACCTTC
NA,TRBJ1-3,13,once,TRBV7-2,CASSLQARNTIYF,TGTGCCAGCAGCTTACAAGCCCGAAACACCATATATTTT
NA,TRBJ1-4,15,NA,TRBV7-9,CASSLGGHGNEKLFF,TGTGCCAGCAGCTTAGGGGGACACGGAAATGAAAAACTGTTTTTT
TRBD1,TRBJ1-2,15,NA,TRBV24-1,CATSDPRTGALGYTF,TGTGCCACCAGTGATCCAAGGACAGGGGCTCTCGGCTACACCTTC
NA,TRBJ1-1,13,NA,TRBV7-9,CASRGQGGTEAFF,TGTGCCAGCAGGGGCCAAGGGGGAACTGAAGCTTTCTTT
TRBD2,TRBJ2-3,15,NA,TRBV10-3,CAISESLAGTDTQYF,TGTGCCATCAGTGAGTCGCTAGCGGGCACAGATACGCAGTATTTT
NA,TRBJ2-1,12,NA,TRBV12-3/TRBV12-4,CASSFEGYEQFF,TGTGCCAGCAGTTTTGAGGGATATGAGCAGTTCTTC
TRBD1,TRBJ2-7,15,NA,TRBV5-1,CASSRTGQGVDEQYF,TGCGCCAGCAGCCGAACGGGACAGGGGGTCGACGAGCAGTACTTC
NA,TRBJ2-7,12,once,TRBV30,CAWSRQGMEQYF,TGTGCCTGGAGTCGCCAGGGGATGGAGCAGTACTTC
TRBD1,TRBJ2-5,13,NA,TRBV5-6,CASRGQGGETQYF,TGTGCCAGCCGGGGACAGGGGGGAGAGACCCAGTACTTC
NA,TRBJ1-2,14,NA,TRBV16,CASSPTRTSYGYTF,TGTGCCAGCAGCCCCACCAGGACAAGCTATGGCTACACCTTC
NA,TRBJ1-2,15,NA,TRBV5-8,CASSARVQGGYGYTF,TGTGCCAGCAGCGCCCGCGTACAGGGTGGCTATGGCTACACCTTC
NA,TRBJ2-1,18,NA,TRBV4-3,CASSQDQASGASYNEQFF,TGCGCCAGCAGCCAAGATCAAGCATCAGGGGCTTCCTACAATGAGCAGTTCTTC
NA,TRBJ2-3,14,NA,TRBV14,CASSQGRGLNTQYF,TGTGCCAGCAGCCAAGGGCGGGGCCTCAATACGCAGTATTTT
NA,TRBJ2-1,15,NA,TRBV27,CASSLSASVGNEQFF,TGTGCCAGCAGTTTATCCGCTAGCGTGGGGAATGAGCAGTTCTTC
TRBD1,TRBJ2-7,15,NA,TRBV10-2,CASSDSGTGRYEQYF,TGCGCCAGCAGTGACTCCGGGACAGGGAGATACGAGCAGTACTTC
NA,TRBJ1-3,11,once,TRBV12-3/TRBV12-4,CASGAGDTIYF,TGTGCCAGCGGAGCGGGGGACACCATATATTTT
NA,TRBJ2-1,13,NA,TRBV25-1,CASSESSYNEQFF,TGTGCCAGCAGTGAATCCAGTTACAATGAGCAGTTCTTC
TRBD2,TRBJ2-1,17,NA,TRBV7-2,CASINLRGDRLYNEQFF,TGTGCCAGCATCAACCTTCGGGGGGACCGCCTCTACAATGAGCAGTTCTTC
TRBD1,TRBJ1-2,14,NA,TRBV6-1,CASSEIQGGYGYTF,TGTGCCAGCAGTGAAATCCAGGGGGGCTATGGCTACACCTTC